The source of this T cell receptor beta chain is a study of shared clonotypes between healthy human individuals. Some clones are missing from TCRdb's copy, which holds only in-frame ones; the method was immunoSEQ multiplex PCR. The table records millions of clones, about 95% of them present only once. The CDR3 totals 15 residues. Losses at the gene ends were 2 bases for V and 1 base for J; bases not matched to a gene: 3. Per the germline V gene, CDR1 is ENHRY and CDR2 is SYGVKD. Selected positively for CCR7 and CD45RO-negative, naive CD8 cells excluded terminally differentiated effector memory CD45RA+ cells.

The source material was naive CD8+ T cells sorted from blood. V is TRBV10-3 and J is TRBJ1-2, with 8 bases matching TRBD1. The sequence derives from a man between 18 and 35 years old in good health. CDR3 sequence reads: CAISEEDRVNYGYTF. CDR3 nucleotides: TGTGCCATCAGTGAGGAGGACAGGGTTAACTATGGCTACACCTTC.